Reported below is one T cell receptor beta chain. What it recognizes is unknown. This sample was taken from a study of cytomegalovirus exposure and HLA in healthy donors. Study-wide background: An early release of data contained 70 million to 95 million unique TCRs, which came from HLA-typed donors. Study-level results: Segments of the TCR beta V type were, in most cases, productive about 90% or about 30% of the time in an earlier analysis. It was assumed in the presence/absence analyses that sequencing depth was roughly uniform across donors. For cytomegalovirus status, the classifier reportedly gave diagnoses with high specificity and sensitivity.

PCR employed 60 Vbeta and 13 Jbeta primers. Libraries were prepared by immunoSEQ multiplex PCR; TCRdb keeps only in-frame clonotypes and omits some of them. This table has about 130,000 clones, over 75% appearing once. The sample was PBMCs. This receptor was obtained from a man aged 25-40 years in good health and CMV-seronegative.

The CDR3 here is CASSLLEREQYF. DNA of the CDR3: TGTGCCAGCAGTTTGCTAGAGCGTGAGCAGTACTTC. This chain links TRBV28 with TRBJ2-7; D gene uncertain. The CDR3 loop spans 12 amino acids. Per the germline V gene, CDR1 is MDHEN and CDR2 is SYDVKM. The V and J ends lost 3 bases and 7 bases respectively, with 10 bases between them.